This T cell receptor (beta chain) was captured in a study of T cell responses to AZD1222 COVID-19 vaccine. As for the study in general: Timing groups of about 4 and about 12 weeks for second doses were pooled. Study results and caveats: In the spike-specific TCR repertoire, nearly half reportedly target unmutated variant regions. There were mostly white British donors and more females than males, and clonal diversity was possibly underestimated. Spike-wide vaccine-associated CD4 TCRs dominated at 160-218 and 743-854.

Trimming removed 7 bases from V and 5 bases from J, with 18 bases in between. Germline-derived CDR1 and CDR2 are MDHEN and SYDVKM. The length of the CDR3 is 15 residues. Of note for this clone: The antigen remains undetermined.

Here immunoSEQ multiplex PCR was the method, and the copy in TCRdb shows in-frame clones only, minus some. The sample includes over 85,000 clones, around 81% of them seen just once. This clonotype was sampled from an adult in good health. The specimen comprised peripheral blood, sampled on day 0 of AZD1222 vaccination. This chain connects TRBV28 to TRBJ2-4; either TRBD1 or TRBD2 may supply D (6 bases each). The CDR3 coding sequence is TGTGCCAGCAAGGGCGATGGAGGGGGAGAAAACATTCAGTACTTC. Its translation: CASKGDGGGENIQYF.